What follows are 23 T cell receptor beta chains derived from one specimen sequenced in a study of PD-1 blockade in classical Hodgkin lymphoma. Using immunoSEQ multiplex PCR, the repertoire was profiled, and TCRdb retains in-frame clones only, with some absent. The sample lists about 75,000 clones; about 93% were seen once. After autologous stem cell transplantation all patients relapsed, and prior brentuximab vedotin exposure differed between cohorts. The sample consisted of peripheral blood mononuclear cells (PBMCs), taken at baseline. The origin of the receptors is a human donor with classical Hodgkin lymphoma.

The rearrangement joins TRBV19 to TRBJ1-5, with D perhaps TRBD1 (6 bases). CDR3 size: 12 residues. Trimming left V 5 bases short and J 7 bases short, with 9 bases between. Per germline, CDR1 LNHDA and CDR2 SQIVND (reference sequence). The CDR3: CASSRGQQPQHF. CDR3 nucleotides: TGTGCCAGTAGTCGGGGGCAACAGCCCCAGCATTTT.

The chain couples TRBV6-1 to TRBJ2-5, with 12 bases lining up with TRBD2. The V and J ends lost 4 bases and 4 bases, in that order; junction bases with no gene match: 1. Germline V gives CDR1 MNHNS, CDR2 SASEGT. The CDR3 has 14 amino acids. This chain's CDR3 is CASSGLAGVETQYF. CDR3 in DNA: TGTGCCAGCAGTGGACTAGCGGGGGTAGAGACCCAGTACTTC.

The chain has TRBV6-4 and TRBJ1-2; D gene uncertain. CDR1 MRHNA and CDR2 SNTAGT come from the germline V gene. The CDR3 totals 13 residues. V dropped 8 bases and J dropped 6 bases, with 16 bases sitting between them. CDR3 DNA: TGTGCCAGCCGCCGCCCGAGTAGCCATGGCTACACCTTC. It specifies CASRRPSSHGYTF.

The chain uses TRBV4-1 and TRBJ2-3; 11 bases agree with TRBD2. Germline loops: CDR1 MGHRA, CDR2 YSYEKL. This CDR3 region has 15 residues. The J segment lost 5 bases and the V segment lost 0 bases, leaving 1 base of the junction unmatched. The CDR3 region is CASSQELAGGDTQYF. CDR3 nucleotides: TGCGCCAGCAGCCAAGAGCTAGCGGGGGGAGATACGCAGTATTTT.

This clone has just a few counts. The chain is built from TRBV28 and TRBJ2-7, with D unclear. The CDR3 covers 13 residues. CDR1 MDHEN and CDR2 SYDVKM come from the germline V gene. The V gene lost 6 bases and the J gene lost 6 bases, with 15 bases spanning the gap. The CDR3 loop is CASSPTRPLEQYF. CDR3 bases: TGTGCCAGCAGCCCGACAAGACCGCTCGAGCAGTACTTC.

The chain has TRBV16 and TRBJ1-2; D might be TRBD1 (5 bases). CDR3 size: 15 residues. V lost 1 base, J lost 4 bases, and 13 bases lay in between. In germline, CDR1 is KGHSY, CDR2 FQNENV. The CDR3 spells CASSQLTQDPYGYTF. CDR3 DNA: TGTGCCAGCAGCCAATTGACACAGGATCCCTATGGCTACACCTTC.

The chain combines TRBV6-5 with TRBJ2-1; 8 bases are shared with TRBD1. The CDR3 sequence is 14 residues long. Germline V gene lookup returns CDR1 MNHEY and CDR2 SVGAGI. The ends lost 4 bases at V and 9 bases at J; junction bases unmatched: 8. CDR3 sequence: CASSSDRDGTEQFF. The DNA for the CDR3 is TGTGCCAGCAGTTCGGACAGGGACGGGACTGAGCAGTTCTTC.

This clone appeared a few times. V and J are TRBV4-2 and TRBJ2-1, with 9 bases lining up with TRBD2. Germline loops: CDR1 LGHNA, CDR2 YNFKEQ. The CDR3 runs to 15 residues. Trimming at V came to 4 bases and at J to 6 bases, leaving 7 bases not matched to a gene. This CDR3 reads CASSPRLAVLNEQFF. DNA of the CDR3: TGTGCCAGCAGCCCGCGACTAGCGGTACTCAATGAGCAGTTCTTC.

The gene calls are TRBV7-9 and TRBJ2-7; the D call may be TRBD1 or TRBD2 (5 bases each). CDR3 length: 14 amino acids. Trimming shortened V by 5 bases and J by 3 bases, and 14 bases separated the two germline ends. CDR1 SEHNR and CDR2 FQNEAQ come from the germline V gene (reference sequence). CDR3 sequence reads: CASSPWDRGYEQYF. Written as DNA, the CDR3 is TGTGCCAGCAGCCCGTGGGACCGCGGCTACGAGCAGTACTTC.

The CDR3 sequence: CASSVMDRDTQYF. The DNA of the CDR3 is TGTGCCAGCAGCGTTATGGATCGAGATACGCAGTATTTT. This chain joins TRBV7-2 and TRBJ2-3, with D uncertain. From germline, CDR1 is SGHTA and CDR2 FQGNSA. The CDR3 length is 13 residues. V lost 5 bases and J lost 5, with 11 bases in between.

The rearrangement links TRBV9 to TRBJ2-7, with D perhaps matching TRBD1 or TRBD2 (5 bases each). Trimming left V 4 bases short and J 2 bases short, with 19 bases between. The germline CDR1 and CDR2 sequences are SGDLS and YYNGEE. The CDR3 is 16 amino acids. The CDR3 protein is CASSMGSGTGAYEQYF. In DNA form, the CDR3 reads TGTGCCAGCAGCATGGGCTCAGGGACGGGTGCCTACGAGCAGTACTTC. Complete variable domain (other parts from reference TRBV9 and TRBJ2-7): DSGVTQTPKHLITATGQRVTLRCSPRSGDLSVYWYQQSLDQGLQFLIQYYNGEERAKGNILERFSAQQFPDLHSELNLSSLELGDSALYFCASSMGSGTGAYEQYFGPGTRLTVT.

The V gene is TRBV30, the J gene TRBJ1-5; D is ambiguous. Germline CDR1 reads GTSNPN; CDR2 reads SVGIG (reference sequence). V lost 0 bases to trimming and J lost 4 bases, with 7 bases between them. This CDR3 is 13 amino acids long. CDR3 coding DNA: TGTGCCTGGAGTGTAGACCCGAATCAGCCCCAGCATTTT. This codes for CAWSVDPNQPQHF.

CDR3 residues: CATYRVPGVTEAFF. The CDR3 DNA is TGTGCCACGTACAGGGTCCCCGGGGTCACTGAAGCTTTCTTT. The chain uses TRBV2 and TRBJ1-1, with a tentative D call TRBD1 (6 bases). The germline V gene has CDR1 SNHLY and CDR2 FYNNEI. The ends were cut back, 10 bases at V and 4 bases at J, with 19 bases in the middle. This CDR3 region has 14 residues.

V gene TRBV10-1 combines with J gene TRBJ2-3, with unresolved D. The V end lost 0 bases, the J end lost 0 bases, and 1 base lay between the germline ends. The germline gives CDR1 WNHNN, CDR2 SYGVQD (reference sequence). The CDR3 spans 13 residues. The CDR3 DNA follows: TGCGCCAGCAGTGAGTCGAGCACAGATACGCAGTATTTT. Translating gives CASSESSTDTQYF.

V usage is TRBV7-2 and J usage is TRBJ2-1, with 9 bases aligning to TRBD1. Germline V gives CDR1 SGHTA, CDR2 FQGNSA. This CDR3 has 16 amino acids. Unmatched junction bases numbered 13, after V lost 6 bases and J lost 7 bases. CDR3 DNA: TGTGCCAGCAGAACCGCGGGGTCACAGGGGGCGAATGAGCAGTTCTTC. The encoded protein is CASRTAGSQGANEQFF.

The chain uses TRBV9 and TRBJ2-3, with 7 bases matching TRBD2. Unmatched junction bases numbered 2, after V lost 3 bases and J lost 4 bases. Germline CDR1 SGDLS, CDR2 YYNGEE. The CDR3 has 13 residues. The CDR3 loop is CASSAGGADTQYF. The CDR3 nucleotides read TGTGCCAGCAGCGCGGGGGGAGCAGATACGCAGTATTTT.

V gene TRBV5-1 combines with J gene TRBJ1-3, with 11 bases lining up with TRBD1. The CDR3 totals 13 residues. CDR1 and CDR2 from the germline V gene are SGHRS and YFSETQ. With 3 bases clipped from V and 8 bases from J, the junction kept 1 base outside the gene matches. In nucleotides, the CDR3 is TGCGCCAGCAGCTGGGACAGGGGGGACACCATATATTTT. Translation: CASSWDRGDTIYF.

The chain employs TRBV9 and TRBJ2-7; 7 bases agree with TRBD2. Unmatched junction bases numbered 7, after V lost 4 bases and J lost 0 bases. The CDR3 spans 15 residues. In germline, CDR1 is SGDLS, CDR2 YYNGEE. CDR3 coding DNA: TGTGCCAGCAGCTTTGGCGGGGGTTACTCCTACGAGCAGTACTTC. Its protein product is CASSFGGGYSYEQYF.

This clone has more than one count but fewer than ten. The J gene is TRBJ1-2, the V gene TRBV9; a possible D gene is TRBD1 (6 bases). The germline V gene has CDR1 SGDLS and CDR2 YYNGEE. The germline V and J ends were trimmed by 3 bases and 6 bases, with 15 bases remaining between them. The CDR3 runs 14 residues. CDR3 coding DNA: TGTGCCAGCAGCGCCACGGGGGGCGCAAATGGCTACACCTTC. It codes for CASSATGGANGYTF.

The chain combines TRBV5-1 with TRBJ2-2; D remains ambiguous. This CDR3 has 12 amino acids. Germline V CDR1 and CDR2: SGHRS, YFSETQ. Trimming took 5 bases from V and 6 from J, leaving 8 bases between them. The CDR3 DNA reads TGCGCCAGCAGGACGGACCCCGGGGAGCTGTTTTTT. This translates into CASRTDPGELFF.

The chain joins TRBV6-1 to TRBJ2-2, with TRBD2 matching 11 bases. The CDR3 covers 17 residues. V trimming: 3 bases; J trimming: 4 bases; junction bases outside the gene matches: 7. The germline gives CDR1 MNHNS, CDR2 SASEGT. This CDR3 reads CASSDLAGGSVTGELFF. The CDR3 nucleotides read TGTGCCAGCAGTGATCTAGCGGGGGGATCTGTCACCGGGGAGCTGTTTTTT.

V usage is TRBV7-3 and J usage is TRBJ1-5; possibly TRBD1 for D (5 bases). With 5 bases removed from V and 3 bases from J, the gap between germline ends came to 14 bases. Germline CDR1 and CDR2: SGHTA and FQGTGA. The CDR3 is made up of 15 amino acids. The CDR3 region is CASSPLTVANQPQHF. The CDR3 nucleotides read TGTGCCAGCAGCCCGTTGACAGTAGCCAATCAGCCCCAGCATTTT.

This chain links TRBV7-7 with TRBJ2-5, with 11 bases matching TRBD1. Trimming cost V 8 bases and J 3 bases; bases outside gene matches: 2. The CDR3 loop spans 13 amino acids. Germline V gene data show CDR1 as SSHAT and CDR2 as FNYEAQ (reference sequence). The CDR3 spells CASGGQGEETQYF. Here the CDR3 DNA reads TGTGCCAGCGGGGGACAGGGGGAAGAGACCCAGTACTTC.